This T cell receptor beta chain was observed in a study of T-cell reconstitution after alpha-beta-depleted transplantation in children. Overall study results and limits: It was newly produced T cells that mostly accounted for T-cell counts and diversity one year after transplant. Expanded graft clones, several hundred of them, were reportedly the source of alpha-beta T cells about two months after transplant.

The CDR3 runs to 14 residues. J was trimmed by 5 bases and V by 4 bases; bases with no gene match: 8. Germline assignment: CDR1 SGHRS and CDR2 YFSETQ. This clonotype has at least ten counts. What it binds is not known. Preparation of the TCRbeta library used unique molecular identifiers. From the PCR reads, TCRdb called clonotypes with MiXCR, one entry per CDR3 protein. The sample consists of 330,000 or so distinct CDR3 sequences, about 7.3% of them appearing once. The receptor's source is a female patient between 2 and 15 years old who had a stem cell transplant for Fanconi anemia, so the T cells may come from the graft donor. The material sequenced was peripheral blood, taken 360 days after TCRalphabeta/CD19-depleted stem cell transplant. The V gene is TRBV5-1, the J gene TRBJ2-7, with 8 bases that match TRBD1. CDR3 bases: TGCGCCAGCAGCCCCGGGACAGGCTGGGACGAGCAGTACTTC. It encodes CASSPGTGWDEQYF. The variable domain in full, completed from reference TRBV5-1 and TRBJ2-7, reads KAGVTQTPRYLIKTRGQQVTLSCSPISGHRSVSWYQQTPGQGLQFLFEYFSETQRNKGNFPGRFSGRQFSNSRSEMNVSTLELGDSALYLCASSPGTGWDEQYFGPGTRLTVT.